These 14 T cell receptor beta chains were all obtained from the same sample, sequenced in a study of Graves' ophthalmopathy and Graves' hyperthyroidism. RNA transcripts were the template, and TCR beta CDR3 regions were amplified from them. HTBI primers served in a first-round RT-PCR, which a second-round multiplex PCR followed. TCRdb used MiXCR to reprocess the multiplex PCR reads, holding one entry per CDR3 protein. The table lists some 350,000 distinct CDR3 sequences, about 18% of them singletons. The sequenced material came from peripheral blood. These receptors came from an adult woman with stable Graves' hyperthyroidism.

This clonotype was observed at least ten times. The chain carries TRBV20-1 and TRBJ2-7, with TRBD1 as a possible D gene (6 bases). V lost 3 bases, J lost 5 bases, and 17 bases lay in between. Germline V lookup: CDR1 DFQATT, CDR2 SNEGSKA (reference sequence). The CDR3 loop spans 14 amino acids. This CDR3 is CSASDPGQQDEQYF. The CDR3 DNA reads TGCAGTGCTAGTGATCCGGGACAACAGGACGAGCAGTACTTC.

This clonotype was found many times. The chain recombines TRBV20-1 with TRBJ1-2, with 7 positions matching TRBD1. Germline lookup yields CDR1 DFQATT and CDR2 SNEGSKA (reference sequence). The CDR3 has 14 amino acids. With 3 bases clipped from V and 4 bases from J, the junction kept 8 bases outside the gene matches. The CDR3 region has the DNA TGCAGTGCTAGCTACAGGGGCAGGAGCTATGGCTACACCTTC. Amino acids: CSASYRGRSYGYTF.

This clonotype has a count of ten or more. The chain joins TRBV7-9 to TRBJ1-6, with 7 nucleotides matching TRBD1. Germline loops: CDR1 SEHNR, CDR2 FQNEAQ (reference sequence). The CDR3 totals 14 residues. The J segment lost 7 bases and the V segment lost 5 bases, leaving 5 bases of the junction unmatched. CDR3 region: CASSHRDSNSPLHF. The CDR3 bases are TGTGCCAGCAGCCATCGGGACAGCAATTCACCCCTCCACTTT.

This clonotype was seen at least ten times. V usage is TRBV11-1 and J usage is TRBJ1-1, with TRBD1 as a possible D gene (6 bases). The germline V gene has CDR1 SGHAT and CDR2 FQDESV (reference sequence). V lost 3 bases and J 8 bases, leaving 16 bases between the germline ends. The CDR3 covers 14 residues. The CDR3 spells CASSFSGSQGEAFF. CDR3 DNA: TGTGCCAGCAGCTTTTCCGGGTCCCAGGGGGAAGCTTTCTTT.

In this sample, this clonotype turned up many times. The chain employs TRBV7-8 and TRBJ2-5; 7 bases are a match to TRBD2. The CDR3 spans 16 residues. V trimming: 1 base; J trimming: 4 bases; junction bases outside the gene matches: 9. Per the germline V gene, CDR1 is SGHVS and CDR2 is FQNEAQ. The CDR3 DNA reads TGTGCCAGCAGCTTAGATCGCGGAGCGGGATCAGAGACCCAGTACTTC. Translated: CASSLDRGAGSETQYF. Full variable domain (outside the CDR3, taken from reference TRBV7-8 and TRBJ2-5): GAGVSQSPRYKVAKRGQDVALRCDPISGHVSLFWYQQALGQGPEFLTYFQNEAQLDKSGLPSDRFFAERPEGSVSTLKIQRTQQEDSAVYLCASSLDRGAGSETQYFGPGTRLLVL.

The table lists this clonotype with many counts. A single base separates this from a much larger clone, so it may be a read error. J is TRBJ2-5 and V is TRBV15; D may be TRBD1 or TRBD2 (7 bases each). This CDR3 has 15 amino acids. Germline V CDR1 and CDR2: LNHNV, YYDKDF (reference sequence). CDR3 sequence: CATSRGEGAEETKYF. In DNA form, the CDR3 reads TGTGCCACCAGCAGAGGGGAGGGGGCCGAAGAGACCAAGTACTTC.

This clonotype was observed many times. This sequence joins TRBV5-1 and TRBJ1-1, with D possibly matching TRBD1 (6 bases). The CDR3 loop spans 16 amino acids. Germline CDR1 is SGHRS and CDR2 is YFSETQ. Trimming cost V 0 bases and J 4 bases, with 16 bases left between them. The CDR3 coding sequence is TGCGCCAGCAGCTTGGGCCCCACAGGGAGGGGCACTGAAGCTTTCTTT. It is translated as CASSLGPTGRGTEAFF.

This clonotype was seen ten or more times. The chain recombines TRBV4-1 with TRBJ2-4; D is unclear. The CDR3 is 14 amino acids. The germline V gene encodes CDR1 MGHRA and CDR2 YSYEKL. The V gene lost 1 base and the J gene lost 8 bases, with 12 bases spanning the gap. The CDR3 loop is CASSQANRPDIQYF. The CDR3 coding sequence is TGCGCCAGCAGCCAAGCAAATCGGCCAGACATTCAGTACTTC.

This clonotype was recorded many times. DNA for the CDR3: TGTGCCAGCAGTCGACAGGCTCAAGAGACCCAGTACTTC. Translating it yields CASSRQAQETQYF. The rearrangement joins TRBV12-3 or TRBV12-4 to TRBJ2-5, with D tentatively TRBD1 (6 bases). V lost 5 bases and J 2 bases, leaving 9 bases between the germline ends. The CDR3 is 13 amino acids.

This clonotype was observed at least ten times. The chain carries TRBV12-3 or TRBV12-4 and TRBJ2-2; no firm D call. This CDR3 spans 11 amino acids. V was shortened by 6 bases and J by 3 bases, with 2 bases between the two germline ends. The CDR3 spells CASRDTGELFF. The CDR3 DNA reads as TGTGCCAGCAGAGACACCGGGGAGCTGTTTTTT.

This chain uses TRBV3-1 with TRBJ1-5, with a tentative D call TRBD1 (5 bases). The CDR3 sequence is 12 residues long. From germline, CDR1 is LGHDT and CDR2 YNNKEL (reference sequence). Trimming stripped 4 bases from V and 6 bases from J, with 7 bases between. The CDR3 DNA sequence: TGTGCCAGCAGCCGGGGGGTTCAGCCCCAGCATTTT. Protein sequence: CASSRGVQPQHF.

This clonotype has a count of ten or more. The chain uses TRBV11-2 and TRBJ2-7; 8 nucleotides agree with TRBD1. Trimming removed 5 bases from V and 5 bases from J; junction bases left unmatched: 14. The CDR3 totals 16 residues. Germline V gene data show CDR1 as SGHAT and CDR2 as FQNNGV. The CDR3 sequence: CASSQVGGQVFHEQYF. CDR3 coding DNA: TGTGCCAGCAGCCAAGTCGGGGGACAGGTGTTCCACGAGCAGTACTTC. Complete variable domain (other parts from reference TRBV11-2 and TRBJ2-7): EAGVAQSPRYKIIEKRQSVAFWCNPISGHATLYWYQQILGQGPKLLIQFQNNGVVDDSQLPKDRFSAERLKGVDSTLKIQPAKLEDSAVYLCASSQVGGQVFHEQYFGPGTRLTVT.

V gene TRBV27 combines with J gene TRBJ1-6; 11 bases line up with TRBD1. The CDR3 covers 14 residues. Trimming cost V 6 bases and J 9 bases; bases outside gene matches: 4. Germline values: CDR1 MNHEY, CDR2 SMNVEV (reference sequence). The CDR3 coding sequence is TGTGCCAGCAGACGGGACAGGGGGTTTTCACCCCTCCACTTT. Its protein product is CASRRDRGFSPLHF.

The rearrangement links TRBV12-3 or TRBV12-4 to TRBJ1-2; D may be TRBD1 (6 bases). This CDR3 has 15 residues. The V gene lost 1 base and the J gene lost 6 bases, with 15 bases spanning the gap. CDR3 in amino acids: CASSLGTEGVNGYTF. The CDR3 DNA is TGTGCCAGCAGTTTAGGGACAGAGGGGGTAAATGGCTACACCTTC.